The rows below give T cell receptor beta chains drawn from one sample of a study of OX40 agonist ivuxolimab in advanced cancers. Profiling relied on immunoSEQ multiplex PCR, and the TCRdb table lists in-frame clones only, not all of them. Here the sample spans fewer than 30,000 clones, 65% to 90% being singletons. The sequencing used CD4+ or CD8+ T cells sorted from blood, collected in a trial of the OX40 agonist ivuxolimab. Every receptor here comes from an adult with an advanced solid tumor such as melanoma, head and neck, liver or kidney cancer. Each CDR3 is given without its conserved first and last residue.

V,CDR3
TRBV12-5,ASGWAGRLEAF
TRBV7-8,ASSVRYLTDEQY
TRBV15,ATSRIAGEVQF
TRBV11-2,ASSSRGYEQY
TRBV19,ASRSGTEAF
TRBV27,ASSLLAGSRDTGELF
TRBV13,ASSLTLLAGAYNEQF
TRBV2,ASSDFGRGLGETQY
TRBV5-1,ASSFRTEQETQY
TRBV9,ASADGRTGRTEAF
TRBV9,ASSPRDRAYTDTQY
TRBV5-8,ASSRRGNTEAF
TRBV27,ASTAIHEQY
TRBV5-1,ASSLAAAHTPYEQY
TRBV27,ASSPTGDRGVNSPLH
TRBV9,ASSAGQGVESGANVLT
TRBV10-3,ASSYSAGSSYNEQF
TRBV4-2,ASSQDAGDTGELF
TRBV5-8,ASNGQGSIYEQY
TRBV6-5,ASSWGLGTGLF
TRBV6-5,ASSYFRDTRGYT
TRBV10-3,AISESTSYEQY
TRBV9,ASSVGDGHTEAF
TRBV7-9,ASSTLLQDTGELF
TRBV10-1,ASKPREAYNEQF
TRBV30,AWGRTGLEQF
TRBV29-1,SVREETQY
TRBV2,ASSAGQWPYEQY
TRBV11-2,ASTRGGPYEQY
TRBV5-6,ASSLKQANVLT
TRBV7-9,ASSPQVRSYNEQF
TRBV28,ALNAAGTYNEQF
TRBV25-1,ASSGSRPGVSSYNEQF
TRBV7-9,ASSPSPGANEKLF
TRBV29-1,SVLISYNEQF
TRBV9,ASSDPSGGTSTDTQY
TRBV28,ASSLEFLRDTEAF
TRBV19,ASRTANSNQPQH
TRBV19,ASSIYLPNAGNHNEQF
TRBV15,ATNRDRGKSSTEAF
TRBV6-5,ASSAYRGYYEQY
TRBV10-3,AISEYLQGHYEQY
TRBV11-2,ASSLEDRNIYGYT
TRBV5-1,ASSLVQNAYNEQF
TRBV15,ATSRVRDYDEKLF
TRBV6-1,ASSERVGAPLEDEQF
TRBV5-5,ASSLRTGVLYEQY
TRBV7-3,ASSLVGRGELF
TRBV6-5,ASRQRGPYEQY
TRBV9,ASSGTINQETQY
TRBV7-9,ASSLALAGVSDTQY
TRBV28,ASSLLVNGDQF
TRBV4-1,ASSQDRAASYEQY
TRBV5-5,ASSLEVGPGVGMETQY
TRBV7-8,ASSLSPTSGSYEQY
TRBV4-2,ASSQADRRELF
TRBV30,AWSLLAGVSDTQY
TRBV9,ASSGDLNLAYGYT